The clone carrying this T cell receptor beta chain was detected a few times. Antigen specificity is unknown. The CDR3 has 15 residues. Germline V gene sequence: CDR1 SGHNT, CDR2 YYREEE (reference sequence). Deletions cut 4 bases from V and 1 base from J, with 13 bases between. This entry comes from a study of T cells after yellow fever vaccination. Study-level information: Where fractions had low cell numbers, libraries were prepared from them with the SMART-Seq v4 Ultra Low Input RNA kit.

The TCR cDNA carried a universal primer site and UMIs from 5'RACE template switching. TCRdb ran MiXCR on the 5' RACE reads and lists one entry per CDR3 protein. Found here are hundreds of thousands of distinct CDR3 sequences, around 12% of them singletons; the top ten hold about 3%. Study-wide results and limits: Abundant clonotypes from the bulk population could have been carried over as contaminants into FACS-sorted repertoires. Among all clonotypes, a small share was observed in both CD4 and CD8 compartments.

This chain uses TRBV5-4 with TRBJ2-3; perhaps TRBD2 as D (7 bases). The TCR comes from a man aged 18 to 30 who received the YFV17D yellow fever vaccine. This sample comprised CD4+ T cells sorted from PBMCs, obtained 15 days after the yellow fever booster vaccination. Here the CDR3 reads CASSRGGGGTDTQYF. CDR3 coding DNA: TGTGCCAGCAGCCGCGGGGGCGGCGGCACAGATACGCAGTATTTT.